One sample yielded the 21 T cell receptor beta chains listed below, sequenced in a study of cytomegalovirus exposure and HLA in healthy donors. It was with 60 Vbeta and 13 Jbeta primers that the PCR ran. Here immunoSEQ multiplex PCR was the method, and the copy in TCRdb shows in-frame clones only, minus some. The profile shows about 160,000 clones, roughly 80% of them singletons. Source material: PBMCs. These receptor sequences come from a man aged 40-49 years in good health and CMV-seronegative.

V usage is TRBV28 and J usage is TRBJ2-4; 7 bases map to TRBD1. The CDR3 runs 17 residues. V dropped 6 bases and J dropped 0; count of bases not matched to a gene: 11. Looked up from germline, CDR1 is MDHEN and CDR2 is SYDVKM. For the CDR3, the DNA is TGTGCCAGCAGCTCTACAGGGGCGGGTTCAGCCAAAAACATTCAGTACTTC. Encoded protein: CASSSTGAGSAKNIQYF.

V usage is TRBV5-4 and J usage is TRBJ1-1; D remains ambiguous. Germline CDR1 SGHNT, CDR2 YYREEE (reference sequence). V lost 4 bases to trimming and J lost 0 bases, with 13 bases between them. CDR3 length equals 15 residues. The CDR3, as DNA: TGTGCCAGCAGCCCCGACATCGGATTGAACACTGAAGCTTTCTTT. Encoded protein: CASSPDIGLNTEAFF.

The rearrangement links TRBV7-2 to TRBJ2-5; TRBD2 agrees at 11 bases. J was trimmed by 2 bases and V by 4 bases; bases with no gene match: 9. The CDR3 extends over 17 amino acids. Germline CDR1 and CDR2: SGHTA and FQGNSA. CDR3 DNA: TGTGCCAGCAGCTCCCGGGATAGCGGGGGGGTACAAGAGACCCAGTACTTC. Residues: CASSSRDSGGVQETQYF.

This clone was counted a few times. This chain links TRBV9 with TRBJ2-1; D is perhaps TRBD2 (6 bases). This CDR3 has 13 residues. Trimming stripped 1 base from V and 13 bases from J, with 15 bases between. Germline V gene sequence: CDR1 SGDLS, CDR2 YYNGEE. The CDR3 loop reads CASSVLGGVIQFF. The CDR3 bases are TGTGCCAGCAGCGTACTGGGCGGGGTCATCCAGTTCTTC.

This clone was counted only a few times. CDR3 loop: CASSSGSRGDGYTF. CDR3 in DNA: TGTGCCAGCAGCTCAGGTTCCAGGGGAGATGGCTACACCTTC. The chain employs TRBV11-3 and TRBJ1-2, with D possibly being TRBD1 (6 bases). With 4 bases removed from V and 6 bases from J, the gap between germline ends came to 15 bases. This CDR3 contains 14 residues. Germline assignment: CDR1 SGHNT and CDR2 YENEEA.

The chain uses TRBV7-9 and TRBJ2-7; weak D call: TRBD1 (5 bases). CDR3 length: 15 residues. CDR1 is SEHNR, CDR2 FQNEAQ, per germline (reference sequence). Trimming removed 4 bases at V and 1 base at J, with 14 bases between. The CDR3: CASSSTTGLSYEQYF. CDR3 bases: TGTGCCAGCAGCTCAACAACAGGATTATCCTACGAGCAGTACTTC.

V and J are TRBV4-3 and TRBJ2-1; the match to TRBD2 covers 11 bases. The J segment lost 6 bases and the V segment lost 1 base, leaving 2 bases of the junction unmatched. The CDR3 contains 15 residues. The germline gives CDR1 LGHNA, CDR2 YSLEER. The CDR3 reads CASSQVTSGVNEQFF. The CDR3 nucleotides are TGCGCCAGCAGCCAAGTGACTAGCGGGGTCAATGAGCAGTTCTTC.

The chain uses TRBV5-6 and TRBJ1-1; D is perhaps TRBD1 (5 bases). V was clipped by 4 bases and J by 5 bases, with 12 bases between them. Looked up from germline, CDR1 is SGHDT and CDR2 is YYEEEE. This CDR3 has 13 residues. The CDR3 DNA reads as TGTGCCAGCAGCACCGTCGGGGGTACTGAAGCTTTCTTT. It codes for CASSTVGGTEAFF.

This clone appeared once. This chain links TRBV30 with TRBJ1-3; D possibly corresponds to TRBD1 (5 bases). Germline values: CDR1 GTSNPN, CDR2 SVGIG (reference sequence). Trimming shortened V by 2 bases and J by 3 bases, and 14 bases separated the two germline ends. This CDR3 spans 15 amino acids. CDR3 nucleotides: TGTGCCTGGAGTCTGGGGGGGTCAAGTGGAAACACCATATATTTT. This encodes CAWSLGGSSGNTIYF.

The V gene is TRBV27, the J gene TRBJ2-7, with D possibly TRBD2 on 6 matching bases. Germline loops: CDR1 MNHEY, CDR2 SMNVEV (reference sequence). The CDR3 contains 15 residues. The V end lost 0 bases, the J end lost 2 bases, and 11 bases lay between the germline ends. CDR3 nucleotide sequence: TGTGCCAGCAGTTTATCGCGGGGCTTCACCTACGAGCAGTACTTC. It is translated as CASSLSRGFTYEQYF.

This chain links TRBV11-2 with TRBJ2-5; 11 bases are shared with TRBD1. CDR1 and CDR2 from the germline V gene are SGHAT and FQNNGV. Germline trimming cut 4 bases from V and 4 bases from J; bases unmatched to any gene: 5. This CDR3 is 15 amino acids long. The CDR3 here is CASSSDRGQGETQYF. As DNA, the CDR3 is TGTGCCAGCAGCTCGGACAGGGGGCAGGGAGAGACCCAGTACTTC.

The chain has TRBV14 and TRBJ2-7; 8 bases are a match to TRBD1. The CDR3 sequence is 14 residues long. V gave up 2 bases and J gave up 7 bases; unmatched junction bases: 7. Germline loops: CDR1 SGHDN, CDR2 FVKESK. The CDR3 DNA reads TGTGCCAGCAGCCAATGGCAGGGGGCGCAGGAGCAGTACTTC. Amino acid sequence: CASSQWQGAQEQYF.

This rearrangement joins TRBV19 to TRBJ1-2, with no clear D. Between the trimmed V and J ends, which lost 3 bases and 6 bases, there was a span of 14 bases. Per germline, CDR1 LNHDA and CDR2 SQIVND (reference sequence). The length of the CDR3 is 14 residues. The CDR3 region has the DNA TGTGCCAGTAGTATTCAAAGCGGGAGAGATGGCTACACCTTC. It translates to CASSIQSGRDGYTF.

The CDR3 DNA is TGTGCCAGCAGCTTAGGCCCAAATCAGCCCCAGCATTTT. It specifies CASSLGPNQPQHF. This rearrangement joins TRBV7-3 to TRBJ1-5; the D is unclear. Trimming cost V 2 bases and J 4 bases, with 6 bases left between them. Germline V gene data show CDR1 as SGHTA and CDR2 as FQGTGA. CDR3 length: 13 amino acids.

V is TRBV11-2 and J is TRBJ2-6; D is possibly TRBD1 (6 bases). V was shortened by 6 bases and J by 4 bases, with 10 bases between the two germline ends. This CDR3 spans 14 amino acids. CDR1 is SGHAT and CDR2 is FQNNGV in the germline V gene. CDR3 in amino acids: CASSYGQGANVLTF. In DNA, the CDR3 is TGTGCCAGCAGTTACGGACAGGGGGCCAACGTCCTGACTTTC.

The chain recombines TRBV6-1 with TRBJ1-1; tentative D call: TRBD1 (6 bases). V lost 6 bases, J lost 2 bases, and 10 bases lay in between. The CDR3 runs to 13 residues. Germline CDR1 reads MNHNS; CDR2 reads SASEGT. The CDR3 nucleotides read TGTGCCAGCAGCCTCGGGACAAACACTGAAGCTTTCTTT. It is translated as CASSLGTNTEAFF.

The gene calls are TRBV7-9 and TRBJ2-7; TRBD1 matches at 7 bases. V shed 5 bases and J 0 bases; nucleotides not matched to a gene: 10. The CDR3 contains 16 residues. The germline V gene has CDR1 SEHNR and CDR2 FQNEAQ (reference sequence). The CDR3 spells CASSRLGQRSSYEQYF. DNA for the CDR3: TGTGCCAGCAGCCGATTGGGACAGCGGTCCTCCTACGAGCAGTACTTC.

The chain is built from TRBV11-3 and TRBJ2-6, with D possibly matching TRBD2 (5 bases). CDR3 length equals 14 residues. Germline V gene lookup returns CDR1 SGHNT and CDR2 YENEEA. Trimming cost V 8 bases and J 3 bases, with 11 bases left between them. The CDR3 DNA reads TGTGCCAGCGGGTCGGGGTATGGGGCCAACGTCCTGACTTTC. This translates into CASGSGYGANVLTF.

This chain uses TRBV29-1 with TRBJ2-7, with 10 bases fitting TRBD1. V was pared by 5 bases and J by 4 bases, with 11 bases of the junction left unmatched. This CDR3 contains 15 residues. CDR1 and CDR2 (germline): SQVTM, ANQGSEA. CDR3 nucleotide sequence: TGCAGCGTTACAACTCCGGGACAGGGGTGGTACGAGCAGTACTTC. This codes for CSVTTPGQGWYEQYF.

The V and J genes are TRBV5-6 and TRBJ2-3; 9 bases align to TRBD1. Trimming at V came to 3 bases and at J to 5 bases, leaving 7 bases not matched to a gene. The CDR3 has 15 amino acids. Germline V gene sequence: CDR1 SGHDT, CDR2 YYEEEE. CDR3 coding DNA: TGTGCCAGCAGCTCGACCGGGACAGGGATAGATACGCAGTATTTT. Encoded protein: CASSSTGTGIDTQYF.

V usage is TRBV7-2 and J usage is TRBJ2-5; 8 positions agree with TRBD2. The end of the DNA is better explained by TRBJ2-7, so the J call may be wrong. CDR1 SGHTA and CDR2 FQGNSA come from the germline V gene. The CDR3 runs 15 residues. Here the CDR3 reads CASSLRAGVSYEQYF. DNA for the CDR3: TGTGCCAGCAGCTTAAGAGCGGGGGTGAGCTACGAGCAGTACTTC.